This is a list of T cell receptor beta chains from one sample in a study of T cells in Graves' hyperthyroidism and ophthalmopathy. TCRdb analysed the multiplex PCR reads with MiXCR anew, one entry per CDR3 protein. The table lists 550,000 to 700,000 distinct CDR3 sequences, 35% to 55% of them singletons. The sample comprised peripheral blood or thyroid tissue (not recorded which). The source is an adult woman with Graves' disease, either hyperthyroidism or ophthalmopathy (not recorded which). Each CDR3 is given with its conserved first and last residue. A D gene is named only where the DNA matches it firmly. Size values are once, few and many counts, or a class for expanded clones, and some rows have none.

v_call: TRBV7-6
clone_size: NA
d_call: NA
j_call: TRBJ2-1
cdr3_aa: CASSPSAGDHEQFF
cdr3_nt: TGTGCCAGCAGCCCATCGGCCGGCGATCATGAGCAGTTCTTC

v_call: TRBV10-3
clone_size: NA
d_call: TRBD1
j_call: TRBJ1-1
cdr3_aa: CAIGEGRGRVRAFF
cdr3_nt: TGTGCCATCGGTGAGGGCAGGGGGCGCGTGCGGGCTTTCTTT

v_call: TRBV19
clone_size: many
d_call: NA
j_call: TRBJ2-5
cdr3_aa: CASSPTVPGPQTGETQYF
cdr3_nt: TGTGCCAGTAGTCCTACCGTGCCGGGTCCACAAACCGGGGAGACCCAGTACTTC

v_call: TRBV7-9
clone_size: NA
d_call: NA
j_call: TRBJ1-1
cdr3_aa: CASSLGNTGYTEAFF
cdr3_nt: TGTGCCAGCAGCTTAGGAAATACAGGGTATACTGAAGCTTTCTTT

v_call: TRBV19
clone_size: NA
d_call: TRBD2
j_call: TRBJ2-7
cdr3_aa: CASSIREDSYEQYF
cdr3_nt: TGTGCCAGTAGTATACGGGAGGACTCCTACGAGCAGTACTTC

v_call: TRBV2
clone_size: NA
d_call: NA
j_call: TRBJ1-1
cdr3_aa: CASSSHTTEAFF
cdr3_nt: TGTGCCAGCAGTTCACATACCACTGAAGCTTTCTTT

v_call: TRBV10-3
clone_size: once
d_call: NA
j_call: TRBJ2-1
cdr3_aa: CATYRYNEQFF
cdr3_nt: TGTGCCACCTACCGTTACAATGAGCAGTTCTTC

v_call: TRBV29-1
clone_size: NA
d_call: NA
j_call: TRBJ2-5
cdr3_aa: CSVPQGVGETQYF
cdr3_nt: TGCAGCGTTCCACAGGGAGTAGGAGAGACCCAGTACTTC

v_call: TRBV10-2
clone_size: NA
d_call: NA
j_call: TRBJ1-2
cdr3_aa: CASSVSAGGVPNGYTF
cdr3_nt: TGCGCCAGCAGTGTTTCAGCGGGGGGCGTACCGAATGGCTACACCTTC

v_call: TRBV20-1
clone_size: NA
d_call: NA
j_call: TRBJ2-1
cdr3_aa: CSASLRDSYNEQFF
cdr3_nt: TGCAGTGCTAGTCTGCGGGATAGCTACAATGAGCAGTTCTTC

v_call: TRBV29-1
clone_size: NA
d_call: TRBD2
j_call: TRBJ2-7
cdr3_aa: CSVRGGTTTYEQYF
cdr3_nt: TGCAGCGTTCGGGGCGGGACTACGACCTACGAGCAGTACTTC

v_call: TRBV6-6
clone_size: NA
d_call: TRBD2
j_call: TRBJ2-7
cdr3_aa: CASSSSGNHEQYF
cdr3_nt: TGTGCCAGCAGTTCTAGCGGGAACCACGAGCAGTACTTC

v_call: TRBV7-8
clone_size: NA
d_call: NA
j_call: TRBJ1-2
cdr3_aa: CASSRQGTGNTF
cdr3_nt: TGTGCCAGCAGCCGTCAGGGGACTGGAAACACCTTC

v_call: TRBV20-1
clone_size: NA
d_call: NA
j_call: TRBJ1-2
cdr3_aa: CSARLDRNYGYTF
cdr3_nt: TGCAGTGCTAGACTTGACAGGAACTATGGCTACACCTTC

v_call: TRBV20-1
clone_size: once
d_call: NA
j_call: TRBJ2-7
cdr3_aa: CSAAYSAYEQYF
cdr3_nt: TGCAGTGCTGCCTATAGCGCCTACGAGCAGTACTTC

v_call: TRBV7-9
clone_size: many
d_call: NA
j_call: TRBJ1-4
cdr3_aa: CASSLDGHGNEKLFF
cdr3_nt: TGTGCCAGCAGCTTAGATGGACACGGGAATGAAAAACTGTTTTTT

v_call: TRBV10-3
clone_size: NA
d_call: NA
j_call: TRBJ1-2
cdr3_aa: CAISKDSYGYTF
cdr3_nt: TGTGCCATCAGTAAAGACAGCTATGGCTACACCTTC

v_call: TRBV5-1
clone_size: NA
d_call: NA
j_call: TRBJ2-7
cdr3_aa: CASSLGDTEQYF
cdr3_nt: TGCGCCAGCAGCTTGGGTGATACGGAGCAGTACTTC

v_call: TRBV20-1
clone_size: many
d_call: TRBD1
j_call: TRBJ1-2
cdr3_aa: CSANRDSYGYTF
cdr3_nt: TGCAGTGCCAACCGGGACAGCTATGGCTACACCTTC

v_call: TRBV10-3
clone_size: NA
d_call: NA
j_call: TRBJ2-7
cdr3_aa: CATALRDEQYF
cdr3_nt: TGTGCCACCGCCCTTCGGGATGAGCAGTACTTC

v_call: TRBV5-5
clone_size: once
d_call: NA
j_call: TRBJ2-2
cdr3_aa: CASSFRANGELFF
cdr3_nt: TGCGCCAGCAGCTTTAGAGCTAACGGGGAGCTGTTTTTT

v_call: TRBV25-1
clone_size: few
d_call: NA
j_call: TRBJ2-2
cdr3_aa: CASRSGVTGELFF
cdr3_nt: TGTGCCAGCAGGTCGGGAGTTACCGGGGAGCTGTTTTTT

v_call: TRBV7-2
clone_size: NA
d_call: NA
j_call: TRBJ1-5
cdr3_aa: CASSLDPRANQPQHF
cdr3_nt: TGTGCCAGCAGCTTAGATCCTCGGGCCAATCAGCCCCAGCATTTT

v_call: TRBV6-5
clone_size: many
d_call: TRBD2
j_call: TRBJ2-7
cdr3_aa: CASKPTGTSGTQYF
cdr3_nt: TGTGCCAGCAAACCGACCGGGACTAGCGGGACGCAGTACTTC

v_call: TRBV7-2
clone_size: many
d_call: NA
j_call: TRBJ1-6
cdr3_aa: CASSLVIESPLHF
cdr3_nt: TGTGCCAGCAGCTTAGTTATCGAGTCACCCCTCCACTTT

v_call: TRBV12-3/TRBV12-4
clone_size: many
d_call: TRBD1
j_call: TRBJ2-7
cdr3_aa: CASSGQGVGEQYF
cdr3_nt: TGTGCCAGCAGTGGACAGGGGGTCGGCGAGCAGTACTTC

v_call: TRBV28
clone_size: NA
d_call: NA
j_call: TRBJ2-2
cdr3_aa: CASSSTDSNTGELFF
cdr3_nt: TGTGCCAGCAGTTCGACAGATTCGAACACCGGGGAGCTGTTTTTT

v_call: TRBV19
clone_size: NA
d_call: NA
j_call: TRBJ1-1
cdr3_aa: CASSNQGATEAFF
cdr3_nt: TGTGCCAGTAGTAATCAGGGAGCCACTGAAGCTTTCTTT

v_call: TRBV25-1
clone_size: few
d_call: TRBD1
j_call: TRBJ2-5
cdr3_aa: CASRGTGVETQYF
cdr3_nt: TGTGCCAGCAGAGGGACAGGGGTGGAGACCCAGTACTTC

v_call: TRBV7-3
clone_size: NA
d_call: NA
j_call: TRBJ1-3
cdr3_aa: CDSSFYICSAIPGQPGNTIYF
cdr3_nt: NA

v_call: TRBV20-1
clone_size: many
d_call: NA
j_call: TRBJ1-5
cdr3_aa: CSAQGGNNQPQHF
cdr3_nt: TGCAGTGCTCAGGGAGGGAACAATCAGCCCCAGCATTTT

v_call: TRBV7-9
clone_size: many
d_call: NA
j_call: TRBJ1-5
cdr3_aa: CASSSSKGRGNQPQHF
cdr3_nt: TGTGCCAGCAGCTCCTCCAAGGGTCGAGGCAATCAGCCCCAGCATTTT

v_call: TRBV2
clone_size: NA
d_call: NA
j_call: TRBJ1-2
cdr3_aa: CASSEGRGIYGYTF
cdr3_nt: TGTGCCAGCAGTGAAGGTCGCGGAATATATGGCTACACCTTC

v_call: TRBV4-1
clone_size: few
d_call: NA
j_call: TRBJ1-1
cdr3_aa: CASSPRADETSEAFF
cdr3_nt: TGCGCCAGCAGCCCGAGAGCGGACGAAACTTCTGAAGCTTTCTTT

v_call: TRBV15
clone_size: NA
d_call: NA
j_call: TRBJ1-5
cdr3_aa: CATSRVGGSNQPQHF
cdr3_nt: TGTGCCACCAGCAGAGTTGGGGGCTCAAATCAGCCCCAGCATTTT

v_call: TRBV7-2
clone_size: NA
d_call: NA
j_call: TRBJ1-3
cdr3_aa: CASSRTGQGSNTIYF
cdr3_nt: TGTGCCAGCAGCCGCACTGGGCAGGGGAGTAACACCATATATTTT

v_call: TRBV5-6
clone_size: NA
d_call: TRBD1
j_call: TRBJ2-7
cdr3_aa: CASSHGTATSEQYF
cdr3_nt: TGTGCCAGCAGCCATGGGACAGCTACCTCCGAGCAGTACTTC

v_call: TRBV2
clone_size: NA
d_call: NA
j_call: TRBJ1-5
cdr3_aa: CASTLDGGNQPQHF
cdr3_nt: TGTGCCAGCACCCTCGACGGTGGCAATCAGCCCCAGCATTTT

v_call: TRBV7-2
clone_size: NA
d_call: NA
j_call: TRBJ2-7
cdr3_aa: CASSRSTGPYEQYF
cdr3_nt: TGTGCCAGCAGCCGTTCGACAGGACCCTACGAGCAGTACTTC

v_call: TRBV11-2
clone_size: once
d_call: NA
j_call: TRBJ2-3
cdr3_aa: CASSLMKYQRAQYF
cdr3_nt: TGTGCCAGCAGCTTAATGAAGTATCAGAGGGCGCAGTATTTT

v_call: TRBV20-1
clone_size: many
d_call: NA
j_call: TRBJ2-2
cdr3_aa: CSARDFRTGELFF
cdr3_nt: TGCAGTGCTAGAGATTTCAGGACCGGGGAGCTGTTTTTT

v_call: TRBV10-3
clone_size: NA
d_call: TRBD1
j_call: TRBJ2-7
cdr3_aa: CATAQGVLGEQYF
cdr3_nt: TGTGCCACCGCACAGGGGGTACTCGGCGAGCAGTACTTC

v_call: TRBV7-2
clone_size: NA
d_call: TRBD1
j_call: TRBJ2-7
cdr3_aa: CASSGPGTAYYEQYF
cdr3_nt: TGTGCCAGCAGCGGACCCGGGACAGCATACTACGAGCAGTACTTC

v_call: TRBV4-2
clone_size: many
d_call: TRBD1
j_call: TRBJ1-2
cdr3_aa: CASSRRDRDLDGYTF
cdr3_nt: TGTGCCAGCAGCCGAAGGGACAGGGATTTAGATGGCTACACCTTC

v_call: TRBV19
clone_size: many
d_call: NA
j_call: TRBJ1-5
cdr3_aa: CASSIRTDQPQHF
cdr3_nt: TGTGCCAGTAGTATCCGAACCGATCAGCCCCAGCATTTT

v_call: TRBV9
clone_size: many
d_call: TRBD1
j_call: TRBJ1-5
cdr3_aa: CASSRGGTVGVNQPQHF
cdr3_nt: TGTGCCAGTTCCCGAGGGGGCACAGTTGGCGTTAATCAGCCCCAGCATTTT

v_call: TRBV20-1
clone_size: many
d_call: TRBD1
j_call: TRBJ2-7
cdr3_aa: CSATDRGVVVEQYF
cdr3_nt: TGCAGTGCTACTGACAGGGGGGTAGTTGTCGAGCAGTACTTC

v_call: TRBV20-1
clone_size: once
d_call: NA
j_call: TRBJ1-2
cdr3_aa: CSARTRGDRGYTF
cdr3_nt: TGCAGTGCTAGGACCCGTGGTGACAGGGGCTACACCTTC

v_call: TRBV12-3/TRBV12-4
clone_size: many
d_call: NA
j_call: TRBJ2-6
cdr3_aa: CASTPQESISGANVLTF
cdr3_nt: TGTGCCAGCACCCCACAGGAGTCAATCTCTGGGGCCAACGTCCTGACTTTC

v_call: TRBV20-1
clone_size: NA
d_call: TRBD1
j_call: TRBJ1-3
cdr3_aa: CGAGQGAGNTIYF
cdr3_nt: TGCGGTGCCGGACAGGGGGCTGGAAACACCATATATTTT

v_call: TRBV7-6
clone_size: NA
d_call: NA
j_call: TRBJ2-3
cdr3_aa: CASSSPYGTDTQYF
cdr3_nt: TGTGCCAGCAGCTCCCCGTATGGCACAGATACGCAGTATTTT

v_call: TRBV7-9
clone_size: many
d_call: NA
j_call: TRBJ2-6
cdr3_aa: CASSSAVLSGANVLTF
cdr3_nt: TGTGCCAGCAGCTCGGCGGTCCTCTCTGGGGCCAACGTCCTGACTTTC

v_call: TRBV25-1
clone_size: NA
d_call: NA
j_call: TRBJ1-4
cdr3_aa: CASSARNTGTEKLFF
cdr3_nt: TGTGCCAGCAGTGCTAGAAATACAGGAACTGAAAAACTGTTTTTT

v_call: TRBV29-1
clone_size: NA
d_call: TRBD2
j_call: TRBJ2-1
cdr3_aa: CSGAGTSGSNEQFF
cdr3_nt: TGCAGCGGCGCCGGGACTAGCGGGAGCAATGAGCAGTTCTTC

v_call: TRBV2
clone_size: many
d_call: NA
j_call: TRBJ1-2
cdr3_aa: CASSEYEPGIHGYTF
cdr3_nt: TGTGCCAGCAGTGAATACGAGCCGGGGATCCATGGCTACACCTTC

v_call: TRBV4-1
clone_size: NA
d_call: TRBD1
j_call: TRBJ2-7
cdr3_aa: CASSSDRASYEQYF
cdr3_nt: TGCGCCAGCAGCTCTGACAGGGCCTCCTACGAGCAGTACTTC

v_call: TRBV10-3
clone_size: NA
d_call: NA
j_call: TRBJ1-2
cdr3_aa: CAISIDTGRYGYTF
cdr3_nt: TGTGCCATCAGCATCGACACAGGGAGGTATGGCTACACCTTC

v_call: TRBV28
clone_size: few
d_call: NA
j_call: TRBJ2-7
cdr3_aa: CASSLRGSSLYEQYF
cdr3_nt: TGTGCCAGCAGTTTACGGGGCAGCAGTCTCTACGAGCAGTACTTC

v_call: TRBV20-1
clone_size: NA
d_call: NA
j_call: TRBJ2-7
cdr3_aa: CSAPSRPRWEQYF
cdr3_nt: TGCAGTGCGCCGAGCCGGCCCCGCTGGGAGCAGTACTTC

v_call: TRBV11-2
clone_size: many
d_call: NA
j_call: TRBJ2-5
cdr3_aa: CASSESNNGETQYF
cdr3_nt: TGTGCCAGCAGCGAATCCAATAACGGGGAGACCCAGTACTTC